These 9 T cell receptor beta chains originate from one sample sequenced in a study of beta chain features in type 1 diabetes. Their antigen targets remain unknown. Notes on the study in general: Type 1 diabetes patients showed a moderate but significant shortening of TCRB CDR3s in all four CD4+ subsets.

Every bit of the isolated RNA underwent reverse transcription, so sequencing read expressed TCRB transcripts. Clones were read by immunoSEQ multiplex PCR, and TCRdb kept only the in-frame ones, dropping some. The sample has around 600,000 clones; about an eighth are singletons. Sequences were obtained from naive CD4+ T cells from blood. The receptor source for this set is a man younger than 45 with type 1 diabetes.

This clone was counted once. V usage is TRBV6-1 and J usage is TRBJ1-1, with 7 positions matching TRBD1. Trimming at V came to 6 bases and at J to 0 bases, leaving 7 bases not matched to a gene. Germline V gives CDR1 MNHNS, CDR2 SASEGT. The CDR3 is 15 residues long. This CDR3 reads CASSEQGQLNTEAFF. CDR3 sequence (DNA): TGTGCCAGCAGCGAACAGGGACAGTTGAACACTGAAGCTTTCTTT.

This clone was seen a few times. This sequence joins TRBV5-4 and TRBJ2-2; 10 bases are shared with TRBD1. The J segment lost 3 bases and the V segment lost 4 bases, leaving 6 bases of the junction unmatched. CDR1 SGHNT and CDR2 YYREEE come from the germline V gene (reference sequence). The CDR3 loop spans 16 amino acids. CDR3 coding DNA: TGTGCCAGCAGCACAATGGACAGGGGGGACACCGGGGAGCTGTTTTTT. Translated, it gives CASSTMDRGDTGELFF.

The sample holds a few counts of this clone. The CDR3 spells CASSFGQVINYEQYF. Here the CDR3 DNA reads TGTGCCAGCAGCTTTGGACAGGTGATTAACTACGAGCAGTACTTC. The V gene is TRBV7-2, the J gene TRBJ2-7, with 7 bases lining up with TRBD1. The CDR3 contains 15 residues. Losses at the gene ends were 3 bases for V and 3 bases for J; bases not matched to a gene: 8. CDR1 is SGHTA and CDR2 is FQGNSA in the germline V gene.

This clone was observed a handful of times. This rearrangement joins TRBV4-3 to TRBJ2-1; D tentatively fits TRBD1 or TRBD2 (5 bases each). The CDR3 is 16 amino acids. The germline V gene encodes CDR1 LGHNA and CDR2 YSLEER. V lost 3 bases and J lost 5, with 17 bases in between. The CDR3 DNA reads TGCGCCAGCAGCCACGACTCGGGACGGCTTAACAATGAGCAGTTCTTC. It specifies CASSHDSGRLNNEQFF.

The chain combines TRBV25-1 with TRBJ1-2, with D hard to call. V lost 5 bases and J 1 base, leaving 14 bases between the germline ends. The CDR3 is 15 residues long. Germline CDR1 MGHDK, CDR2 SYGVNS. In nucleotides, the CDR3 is TGTGCCAGCAGTCCCGACCGATCGATTAACTATGGCTACACCTTC. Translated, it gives CASSPDRSINYGYTF.

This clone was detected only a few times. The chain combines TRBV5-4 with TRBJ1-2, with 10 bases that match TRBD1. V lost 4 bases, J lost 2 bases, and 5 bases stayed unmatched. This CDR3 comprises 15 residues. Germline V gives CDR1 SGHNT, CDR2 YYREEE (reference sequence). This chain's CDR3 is CASSLGQGENYGYTF. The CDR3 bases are TGTGCCAGCAGCCTTGGACAGGGGGAAAACTATGGCTACACCTTC.

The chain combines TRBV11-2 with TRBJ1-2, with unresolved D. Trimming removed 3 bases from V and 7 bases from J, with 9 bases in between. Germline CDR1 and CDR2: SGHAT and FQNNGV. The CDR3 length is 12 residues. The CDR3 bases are TGTGCCAGCAGCTTTGGCGGTTCTGGCTACACCTTC. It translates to CASSFGGSGYTF.

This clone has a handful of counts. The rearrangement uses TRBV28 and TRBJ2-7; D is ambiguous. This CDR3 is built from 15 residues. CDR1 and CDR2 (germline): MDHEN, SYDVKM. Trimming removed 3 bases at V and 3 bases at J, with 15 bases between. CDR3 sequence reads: CASSFGHSSIYEQYF. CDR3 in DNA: TGTGCCAGCAGTTTTGGGCACAGTTCGATCTACGAGCAGTACTTC.

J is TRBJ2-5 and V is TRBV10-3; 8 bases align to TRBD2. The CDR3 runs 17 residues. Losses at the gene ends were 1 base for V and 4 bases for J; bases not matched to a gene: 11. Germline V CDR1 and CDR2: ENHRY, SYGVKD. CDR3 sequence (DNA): TGTGCCATCAGTGAGTTTGGCGGGGGGATGAACCCAGAGACCCAGTACTTC. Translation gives CAISEFGGGMNPETQYF.